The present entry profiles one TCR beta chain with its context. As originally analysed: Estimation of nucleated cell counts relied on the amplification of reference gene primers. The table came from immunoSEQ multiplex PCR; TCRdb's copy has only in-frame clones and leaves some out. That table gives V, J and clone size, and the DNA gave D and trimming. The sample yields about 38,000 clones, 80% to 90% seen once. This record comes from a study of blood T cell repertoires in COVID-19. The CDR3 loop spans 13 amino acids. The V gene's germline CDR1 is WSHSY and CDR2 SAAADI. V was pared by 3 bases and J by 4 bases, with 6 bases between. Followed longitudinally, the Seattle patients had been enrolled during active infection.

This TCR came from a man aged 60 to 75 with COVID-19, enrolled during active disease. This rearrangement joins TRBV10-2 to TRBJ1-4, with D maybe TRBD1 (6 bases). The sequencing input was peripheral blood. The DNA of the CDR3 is TGCGCCAGCAGTGAAGGGGGTAATGAAAAACTGTTTTTT. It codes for CASSEGGNEKLFF.